This T cell receptor (beta chain) was identified in a study of blood T cell repertoires in COVID-19. Study as a whole: Samples taken during acute and convalescent COVID-19 were collected in the United States, Italy and Spain. PBMCs, B-cell-depleted T cells, or T cells were the source of the cDNA or gDNA that made up the material.

This CDR3 is built from 15 residues. V lost 9 bases to trimming and J lost 3 bases, with 19 bases between them. CDR1 and CDR2 from the germline V gene are KGHDR and SFDVKD. Authors' analysis steps: Nucleated cell counts were estimated from reference gene primer amplification. Here immunoSEQ multiplex PCR was the method, and the copy in TCRdb shows in-frame clones only, minus some. Clonal size and the V and J genes are those of that table, whereas D and trimming came from the DNA. In the table there are 150,000 to 200,000 clones, roughly 77% of which are singletons. This receptor was taken from a human donor in a cohort sampled during active COVID-19. The sequenced material came from peripheral blood. The V and J genes are TRBV24-1 and TRBJ2-5, with D tentatively TRBD1 (6 bases). The CDR3 sequence: CATGMTGTREETQYF. CDR3 coding DNA: TGTGCCACCGGCATGACAGGAACAAGGGAAGAGACCCAGTACTTC.